This T cell receptor (beta chain) was profiled in a study of blood T cell repertoires in COVID-19. This CDR3 is built from 11 residues. Trimming took 11 bases from V and 7 from J; bases not matched to a gene: 7. Germline V lookup: CDR1 ENHRY, CDR2 SYGVKD. Libraries were prepared by immunoSEQ multiplex PCR; TCRdb keeps only in-frame clonotypes and omits some of them. The sample shows fewer than 300,000 clones, more than 90% of them seen only once. The TCR sequence derives from a person under 30 with COVID-19, enrolled during active disease. V and J are TRBV10-3 and TRBJ1-1; 7 bases match TRBD1. The sample was peripheral blood. In nucleotides, the CDR3 is TGTGCCGTCCGGACAGGTTATGAAGCTTTCTTT. Its protein is CAVRTGYEAFF.